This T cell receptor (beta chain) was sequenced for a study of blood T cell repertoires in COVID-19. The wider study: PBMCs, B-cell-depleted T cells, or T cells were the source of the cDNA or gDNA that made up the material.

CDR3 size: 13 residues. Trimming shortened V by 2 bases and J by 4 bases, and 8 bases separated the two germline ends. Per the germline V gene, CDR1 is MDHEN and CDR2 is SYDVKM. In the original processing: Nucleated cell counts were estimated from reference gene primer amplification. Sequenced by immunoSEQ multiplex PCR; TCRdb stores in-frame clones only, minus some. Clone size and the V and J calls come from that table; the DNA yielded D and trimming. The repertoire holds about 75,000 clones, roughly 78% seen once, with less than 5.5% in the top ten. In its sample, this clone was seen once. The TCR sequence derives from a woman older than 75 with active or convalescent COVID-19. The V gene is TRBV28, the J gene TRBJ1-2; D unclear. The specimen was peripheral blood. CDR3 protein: CASSLNKFYGYTF. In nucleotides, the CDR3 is TGTGCCAGCAGTTTAAACAAATTCTATGGCTACACCTTC.